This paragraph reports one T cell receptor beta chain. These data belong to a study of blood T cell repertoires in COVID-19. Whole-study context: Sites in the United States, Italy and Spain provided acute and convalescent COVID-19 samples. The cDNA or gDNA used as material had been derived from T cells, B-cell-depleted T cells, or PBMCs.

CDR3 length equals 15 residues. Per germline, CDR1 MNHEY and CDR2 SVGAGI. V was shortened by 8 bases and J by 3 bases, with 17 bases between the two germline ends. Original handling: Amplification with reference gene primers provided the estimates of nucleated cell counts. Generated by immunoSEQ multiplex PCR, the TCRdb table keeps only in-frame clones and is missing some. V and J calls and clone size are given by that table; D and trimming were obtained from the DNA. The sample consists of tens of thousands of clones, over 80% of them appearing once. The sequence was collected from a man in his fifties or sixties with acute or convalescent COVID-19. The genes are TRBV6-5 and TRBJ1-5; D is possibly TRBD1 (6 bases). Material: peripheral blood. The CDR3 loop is CASGREWGPNQPQHF. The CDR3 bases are TGTGCCAGCGGCCGCGAATGGGGGCCCAATCAGCCCCAGCATTTT.